Below, 30 T cell receptor beta chains from the same sample are listed, as sequenced in a study of human T cells and chemical hapten exposure. Time point denoted: patch test 3, about 24 weeks after DPC sensitization. Treatment here: therapeutic diphenylcyclopropenone sensitization with weekly scalp DPC. TCRdb recomputed calls from the RACE reads with MiXCR, one row per CDR3 protein. Among under 200,000 distinct CDR3 sequences, 25% to 35% were seen once, and the ten largest hold roughly 2%. The sample in question was whole blood, obtained in connection with sensitization to the hapten diphenylcyclopropenone (DPC). These receptors were collected from a woman younger than 35 with alopecia areata. Some clones in this sample may be carry-over from other donors' samples.

This clonotype has more than one count but fewer than ten. The chain recombines TRBV5-6 with TRBJ2-1; D is ambiguous. This CDR3 comprises 11 residues. Per germline, CDR1 SGHDT and CDR2 YYEEEE. Trimming stripped 6 bases from V and 8 bases from J, with 9 bases between. This CDR3 reads CASNYDDEQFF. CDR3 DNA: TGTGCCAGCAATTACGACGATGAGCAGTTCTTC.

This clonotype was observed many times. The V and J genes are TRBV3-1 and TRBJ1-5; 7 bases align to TRBD1. V lost 1 base to trimming and J lost 9 bases; unmatched junction nucleotides: 6. CDR3 length equals 14 residues. Germline V gene lookup returns CDR1 LGHDT and CDR2 YNNKEL (reference sequence). The DNA of the CDR3 is TGTGCCAGCAGCCAAGGACAGGGAGGGAGGCCCCAGCATTTT. Protein sequence: CASSQGQGGRPQHF.

This clonotype turned up a few times. The chain recombines TRBV29-1 with TRBJ1-5, with a weak D call TRBD1 (6 bases). Trimming shortened V by 0 bases and J by 16 bases, and 16 bases separated the two germline ends. Per the germline V gene, CDR1 is SQVTM and CDR2 is ANQGSEA. The CDR3 consists of 12 residues. CDR3 region: CSVEDSRHRVHF. DNA of the CDR3: TGCAGCGTTGAAGATTCTAGACACAGGGTACATTTT. Supplemented by reference TRBV29-1 and TRBJ1-5, the full variable domain reads SAVISQKPSRDICQRGTSLTIQCQVDSQVTMMFWYRQQPGQSLTLIATANQGSEATYESGFVIDKFPISRPNLTFSTLTVSNMSPEDSSIYLCSVEDSRHRVHFGDGTRLSIL.

This clonotype was observed a handful of times. The V gene is TRBV12-3 or TRBV12-4, the J gene TRBJ2-1; no clear D gene. V was shortened by 5 bases and J by 0 bases, with 11 bases between the two germline ends. There are 15 residues in the CDR3. The CDR3 DNA reads as TGTGCCAGCAGTCCCGACGACCGCTCCTACAATGAGCAGTTCTTC. Protein: CASSPDDRSYNEQFF.

The chain combines TRBV20-1 with TRBJ2-5; D is uncertain. V was trimmed by 0 bases and J by 3 bases, leaving 11 bases between them. The CDR3 consists of 14 residues. CDR1 is DFQATT and CDR2 is SNEGSKA in the germline V gene (reference sequence). Written as DNA, the CDR3 is TGCAGTGCTAGAGATTGGCGGCTAGAAGAGACCCAGTACTTC. Translation gives CSARDWRLEETQYF.

This clonotype showed up just a few times. The genes are TRBV7-2 and TRBJ1-4; D call uncertain. CDR3 length equals 15 residues. The V end lost 0 bases, the J end lost 8 bases, and 13 bases lay between the germline ends. The germline V gene has CDR1 SGHTA and CDR2 FQGNSA. The DNA for the CDR3 is TGTGCCAGCAGCTTAGCGCGAGGTTTAGGGGAAAAACTGTTTTTT. Protein product: CASSLARGLGEKLFF.

This chain joins TRBV6-1 and TRBJ2-1; D not certain. The CDR3 spans 12 residues. Germline CDR1 is MNHNS and CDR2 is SASEGT. The ends were cut back, 1 base at V and 7 bases at J, with 5 bases in the middle. Here the CDR3 DNA reads TGTGCCAGCAGTGAAGAGAGGAATGAGCAGTTCTTC. This encodes CASSEERNEQFF.

The V and J genes are TRBV21-1 and TRBJ2-7; the table's D call TRBD1 went unverified against the DNA. TRBV21-1 is reported as a pseudogene. This CDR3 has 13 amino acids. CDR3 nucleotide sequence: TGTGCCAGCAGTGCCGGGACAGCCCCGTCCCAGTACTTC. Protein product: CASSAGTAPSQYF.

This clonotype was seen once. The gene calls are TRBV29-1 and TRBJ2-1; the D is unclear. Germline V gives CDR1 SQVTM, CDR2 ANQGSEA. Trimming pared 2 bases from V and 3 bases from J, leaving 11 bases between. CDR3 size: 14 residues. As DNA, the CDR3 is TGCAGCGTTGAATTGTCTAAAAGCTACAATGAGCAGTTCTTC. Translation gives CSVELSKSYNEQFF.

This clonotype was seen more than once but under ten times. This chain links TRBV7-9 with TRBJ2-1; 11 bases map to TRBD2. This CDR3 has 16 amino acids. Germline-derived CDR1 and CDR2 are SEHNR and FQNEAQ (reference sequence). With 6 bases clipped from V and 3 bases from J, the junction kept 7 bases outside the gene matches. CDR3 sequence: CASRPTSGSIYNEQFF. The CDR3 DNA is TGTGCCAGCAGGCCTACTAGCGGGAGCATCTACAATGAGCAGTTCTTC.

V gene TRBV5-1 combines with J gene TRBJ1-5, with a tentative D call TRBD1 (6 bases). This CDR3 region has 12 residues. Per germline, CDR1 SGHRS and CDR2 YFSETQ. V lost 5 bases and J lost 7, with 10 bases in between. CDR3 bases: TGCGCCAGCAGGTCAGGGGACCAGCCCCAGCATTTT. It is translated as CASRSGDQPQHF.

This chain connects TRBV6-2 or TRBV6-3 to TRBJ1-6; D is uncertain. The germline V gene encodes CDR1 MNHEY and CDR2 SVGEGT. The CDR3 extends over 11 amino acids. The germline V and J ends were trimmed by 5 bases and 13 bases, with 9 bases remaining between them. DNA of the CDR3: TGTGCCAGCAGTAATAACCAGCCCCTCCACTTT. It yields the protein CASSNNQPLHF.

This clonotype occurred a few times. This chain joins TRBV6-1 and TRBJ1-5; D is unresolved. CDR3 size: 13 residues. From germline, CDR1 is MNHNS and CDR2 SASEGT. V was cut by 10 bases and J by 1 base, with 11 bases left in between. CDR3 DNA: TGTGCCAATTCTAGAGGGAGCAATCAGCCCCAGCATTTT. As protein: CANSRGSNQPQHF.

This clonotype was observed a single time. The rearrangement links TRBV25-1 to TRBJ1-4; maybe TRBD1 (6 bases). This CDR3 contains 15 residues. Germline V gene sequence: CDR1 MGHDK, CDR2 SYGVNS. Trimming removed 4 bases at V and 8 bases at J, with 17 bases between. The CDR3 protein is CASSGVRGWEEKLFF. The CDR3 DNA reads as TGTGCCAGCAGTGGGGTCAGGGGATGGGAAGAAAAACTGTTTTTT.

The chain combines TRBV15 with TRBJ2-3; 7 positions agree with TRBD2. Germline loops: CDR1 LNHNV, CDR2 YYDKDF (reference sequence). V shed 1 base, J shed 1 base, and the junction held 2 bases outside the gene matches. The length of the CDR3 is 15 residues. CDR3 loop: CATSRVAGGTDTQYF. CDR3 nucleotides: TGTGCCACCAGCAGAGTGGCGGGAGGCACAGATACGCAGTATTTT.

There are a few counts of this clonotype. J is TRBJ1-4 and V is TRBV24-1; D gene uncertain. Per the germline V gene, CDR1 is KGHDR and CDR2 is SFDVKD. The CDR3 sequence is 13 residues long. V shed 8 bases and J shed 8 bases, with 14 bases lying between them. CDR3 DNA: TGTGCCACCATTTTGTTCATCGGGGAAAAACTGTTTTTT. It encodes CATILFIGEKLFF.

The V and J genes are TRBV3-1 and TRBJ1-1; 7 nucleotides align to TRBD1. This CDR3 spans 12 amino acids. Germline values: CDR1 LGHDT, CDR2 YNNKEL (reference sequence). The trim removed 4 bases at V and 7 bases at J, leaving 3 bases unmatched. The DNA of the CDR3 is TGTGCCAGCAGCCCCCGACAGGGTGAAGCTTTCTTT. Residues: CASSPRQGEAFF.

In regard to this clonotype: An end of the junction differs from the germline gene, which may be a read error. The chain uses TRBV15 and TRBJ1-6, with a possible D match to TRBD1 (5 bases). Germline V gene sequence: CDR1 LNHNV, CDR2 YYDKDF (reference sequence). The CDR3 is 17 residues long. The CDR3 here is CVTSRDLSPGLYSPLHF. DNA for the CDR3: TGTGTCACCAGCAGAGATCTGTCACCGGGACTTTATTCACCCCTCCACTTT.

J is TRBJ1-5 and V is TRBV7-9; TRBD1 is a possible D gene (5 bases). Germline V CDR1 and CDR2: SEHNR, FQNEAQ (reference sequence). The CDR3 is 15 residues long. V lost 5 bases to trimming and J lost 0 bases, with 11 bases between them. CDR3 sequence (DNA): TGTGCCAGCAGCGGGGACGGGCTTAGCAATCAGCCCCAGCATTTT. Amino acid sequence: CASSGDGLSNQPQHF. Based on the CDR3 plus reference TRBV7-9 and TRBJ1-5, the full variable domain is DTGVSQNPRHKITKRGQNVTFRCDPISEHNRLYWYRQTLGQGPEFLTYFQNEAQLEKSRLLSDRFSAERPKGSFSTLEIQRTEQGDSAMYLCASSGDGLSNQPQHFGDGTRLSIL.

This clonotype was observed once. The chain has TRBV7-3 and TRBJ1-6; 9 positions agree with TRBD1. J was trimmed by 7 bases and V by 5 bases; bases with no gene match: 3. CDR3 length: 14 residues. The germline CDR1 and CDR2 sequences are SGHTA and FQGTGA. CDR3 in amino acids: CASSRTGANSPLHF. DNA of the CDR3: TGTGCCAGCAGCCGGACAGGGGCAAATTCACCCCTCCACTTT. The variable domain in full, completed from reference TRBV7-3 and TRBJ1-6, reads GAGVSQTPSNKVTEKGKYVELRCDPISGHTALYWYRQSLGQGPEFLIYFQGTGAADDSGLPNDRFFAVRPEGSVSTLKIQRTERGDSAVYLCASSRTGANSPLHFGNGTRLTVT.

This clonotype was found a few times. The chain combines TRBV11-2 with TRBJ2-3; no clear D. CDR1 is SGHAT and CDR2 is FQNNGV in the germline V gene. This CDR3 is built from 15 residues. Trimming shortened V by 1 base and J by 0 bases, and 8 bases separated the two germline ends. DNA of the CDR3: TGTGCCAGCAGCTTAGTTGCGGCTAGCACAGATACGCAGTATTTT. It yields the protein CASSLVAASTDTQYF.

This clonotype was observed a handful of times. The J gene is TRBJ2-3, the V gene TRBV10-3; TRBD1 is a possible D gene (6 bases). Germline CDR1 and CDR2: ENHRY and SYGVKD. The CDR3 length is 14 residues. V was trimmed by 3 bases and J by 0 bases, leaving 7 bases between them. CDR3 loop: CAISEQGSTDTQYF. In nucleotides, the CDR3 is TGTGCCATCAGTGAACAGGGCAGCACAGATACGCAGTATTTT.

This clonotype was seen a few times. The rearrangement uses TRBV5-5 and TRBJ2-3; perhaps TRBD1 as D (6 bases). The CDR3 covers 16 residues. The germline V gene has CDR1 SGHKS and CDR2 YYEKEE (reference sequence). V lost 4 bases to trimming and J lost 1 base, with 16 bases between them. In DNA, the CDR3 is TGTGCCAGCAGCACCCGAGGGGGACACGGCACAGATACGCAGTATTTT. Its translation is CASSTRGGHGTDTQYF.

This clonotype was counted a single time. This chain joins TRBV27 and TRBJ2-1; D might be TRBD2 (6 bases). Germline CDR1 and CDR2: MNHEY and SMNVEV (reference sequence). The CDR3 contains 13 residues. Trimming left V 2 bases short and J 6 bases short, with 8 bases between. The DNA of the CDR3 is TGTGCCAGCAGTTTAAGGGGACTCAATGAGCAGTTCTTC. It specifies CASSLRGLNEQFF.

This clonotype was detected only a few times. CDR3 bases: TGTGCCTGGAGCTTGGGATCTGGGGCCAACGTCCTGACTTTC. Translation: CAWSLGSGANVLTF. The gene calls are TRBV30 and TRBJ2-6; the D is unclear. CDR3 length: 14 residues. With 3 bases removed from V and 1 base from J, the gap between germline ends came to 7 bases. Per germline, CDR1 GTSNPN and CDR2 SVGIG (reference sequence).

The sample holds a few counts of this clonotype. The gene calls are TRBV20-1 and TRBJ2-3; D is ambiguous. Trimming took off 0 bases at V and 1 base at J, with 8 bases between the two ends. Germline V gene sequence: CDR1 DFQATT, CDR2 SNEGSKA (reference sequence). The CDR3 length is 14 residues. CDR3 region: CSARDVPGTDTQYF. The DNA of the CDR3 is TGCAGTGCTAGAGATGTACCGGGCACAGATACGCAGTATTTT.

The chain uses TRBV5-5 and TRBJ2-5; D not certain. The CDR3 consists of 15 residues. CDR1 is SGHKS and CDR2 is YYEKEE in the germline V gene (reference sequence). V was clipped by 0 bases and J by 1 base, with 10 bases between them. The CDR3 DNA follows: TGTGCCAGCAGCTTGGCCGGGTTTTTCCAAGAGACCCAGTACTTC. The encoded protein is CASSLAGFFQETQYF.

CDR3: CAISESLATDTQYF. CDR3 DNA: TGTGCCATCAGTGAGTCGCTTGCGACGGATACGCAGTATTTT. V is TRBV10-3 and J is TRBJ2-3; D is unclear. Between the trimmed V and J ends, which lost 0 bases and 6 bases, there was a span of 10 bases. Germline loops: CDR1 ENHRY, CDR2 SYGVKD. The CDR3 length is 14 residues.

This clonotype was counted only a few times. The J gene is TRBJ2-2, the V gene TRBV6-2 or TRBV6-3, with D hard to call. This CDR3 comprises 14 residues. The germline CDR1 and CDR2 sequences are MNHEY and SVGEGT. Trimming took off 5 bases at V and 4 bases at J, with 11 bases between the two ends. CDR3 amino acids: CASSRRTGTGELFF. As DNA, the CDR3 is TGTGCCAGCAGTAGGCGGACGGGCACCGGGGAGCTGTTTTTT.

This clonotype has just a few counts. The chain has TRBV7-2 and TRBJ2-3; no clear D. Germline CDR1 SGHTA, CDR2 FQGNSA. This CDR3 is 12 amino acids long. Trimming shortened V by 4 bases and J by 4 bases, and 6 bases separated the two germline ends. CDR3 region: CASSWFSDTQYF. The CDR3 DNA is TGTGCCAGCAGCTGGTTTTCAGATACGCAGTATTTT.